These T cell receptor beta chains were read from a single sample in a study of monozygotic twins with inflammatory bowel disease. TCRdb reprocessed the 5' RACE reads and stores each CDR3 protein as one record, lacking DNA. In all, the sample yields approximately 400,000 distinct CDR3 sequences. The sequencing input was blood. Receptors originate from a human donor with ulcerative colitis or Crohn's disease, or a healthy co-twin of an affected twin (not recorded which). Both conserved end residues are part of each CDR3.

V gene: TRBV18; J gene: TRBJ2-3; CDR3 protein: CASSLNVADTQYF
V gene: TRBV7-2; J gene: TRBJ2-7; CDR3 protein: CASSLFEYEQYF
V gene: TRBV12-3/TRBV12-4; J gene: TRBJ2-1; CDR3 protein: CASSFRGTRLPYNEQFF
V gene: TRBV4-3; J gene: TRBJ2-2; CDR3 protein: CASSPGRYTGELFF
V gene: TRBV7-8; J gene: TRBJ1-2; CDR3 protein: CASSLGSEGSYGYTF
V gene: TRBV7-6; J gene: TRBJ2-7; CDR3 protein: CASSPKDSYEQYF
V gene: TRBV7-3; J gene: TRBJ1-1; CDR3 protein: CASSATLNTEAFF
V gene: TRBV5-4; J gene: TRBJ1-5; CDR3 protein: CASSLGGVVNQPQHF
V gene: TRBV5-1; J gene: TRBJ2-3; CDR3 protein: CASSFGQTSSTDTQYF
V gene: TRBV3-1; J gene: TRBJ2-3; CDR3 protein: CASSRSGTDTQYF
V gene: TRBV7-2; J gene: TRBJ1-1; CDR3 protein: CASSPIQTGLGSHEAFF
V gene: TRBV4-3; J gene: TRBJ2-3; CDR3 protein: CASSQDLTDRGLTDTQYF
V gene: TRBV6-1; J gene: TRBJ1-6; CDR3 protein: CASSRDTSYNSPLHF
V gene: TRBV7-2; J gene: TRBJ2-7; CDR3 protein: CASSLPGLLYEQYF
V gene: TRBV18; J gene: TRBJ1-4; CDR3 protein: CASSPGTSREKLFF
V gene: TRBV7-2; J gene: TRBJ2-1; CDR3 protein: CASSLLAGLPGDEQFF
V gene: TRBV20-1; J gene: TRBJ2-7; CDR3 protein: CSAGTSGNEQYF
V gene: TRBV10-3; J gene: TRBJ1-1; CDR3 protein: CAISESRGANTEAFF
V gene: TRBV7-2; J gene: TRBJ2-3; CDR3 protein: CASSLAVNRGTDTQYF
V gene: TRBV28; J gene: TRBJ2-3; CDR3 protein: CASSLRHKADTQYF
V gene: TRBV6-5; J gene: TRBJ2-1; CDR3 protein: CASSSFRESSYNEQFF
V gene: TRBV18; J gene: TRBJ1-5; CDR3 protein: CASSPGTVGQPQHF
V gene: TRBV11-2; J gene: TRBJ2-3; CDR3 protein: CASSLSLAGGSPVNTQYF
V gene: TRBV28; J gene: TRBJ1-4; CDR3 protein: CASTRSSTNEKLFF
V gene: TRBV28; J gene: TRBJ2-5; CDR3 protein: CASSSGGNQETQYF
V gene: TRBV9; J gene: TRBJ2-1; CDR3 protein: CASSVRGGQYNEQFF
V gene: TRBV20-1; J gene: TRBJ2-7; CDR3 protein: CSASSGGDYEQYF